This T cell receptor beta chain comes out of a study of CD8+ T cells in alopecia areata. RNA was isolated and reverse transcribed to cDNA, the sequencing template. The repertoire was sequenced with immunoSEQ multiplex PCR; TCRdb's copy has only in-frame clones and lacks some. The table includes about 56,000 clones, 90% to 97% detected once. The material was CD8+ T cells sorted from blood, obtained at week 0. The source is a human donor with alopecia areata.

Here the CDR3 reads CASSAHLLWEQYF. The CDR3 nucleotides are TGTGCCAGCAGTGCCCACTTGCTATGGGAGCAGTACTTC. The chain recombines TRBV6-5 with TRBJ2-7; D gene ambiguous. The CDR3 is 13 residues long. V was pared by 5 bases and J by 7 bases, with 15 bases between. Germline CDR1 and CDR2: MNHEY and SVGAGI.